The present T cell receptor (beta chain) was sequenced within a study of T cell responses to AZD1222 COVID-19 vaccine. The method was immunoSEQ multiplex PCR; TCRdb's version includes in-frame clones alone and lacks a portion of them. This sample has about 85,000 clones, with 70% to 90% found just once. The CDR3 covers 15 residues. V was shortened by 0 bases and J by 1 base, with 9 bases between the two germline ends. Germline V gene sequence: CDR1 KGHSH, CDR2 LQKENI. The TCR originated in an adult in good health. J is TRBJ1-1 and V is TRBV18; D is perhaps TRBD1 (6 bases). The sequenced sample was peripheral blood, obtained on day 0 of AZD1222 vaccination. The CDR3 coding sequence is TGTGCCAGCTCACCACCTGAGGGGGAGAACACTGAAGCTTTCTTT. Protein product: CASSPPEGENTEAFF.